The 29 T cell receptor beta chains in this list originate from one sample, sequenced in a study of T cells in Graves' hyperthyroidism and ophthalmopathy. Amplification yielded TCR beta CDR3 regions, with RNA transcripts as the source. First-round RT-PCR targeting the TCR CDR3 was performed with the HTBI primer set. MiXCR, run by TCRdb on the multiplex PCR reads, gives a single entry per CDR3 protein. The data contain under 350,000 distinct CDR3 sequences, 21% of them singletons. The sample consisted of blood. The receptor set was obtained from a woman between 45 and 65 years old with Graves' hyperthyroidism.

This chain connects TRBV4-2 to TRBJ2-7, with 9 bases lining up with TRBD1. Losses at the gene ends were 3 bases for V and 6 bases for J; bases not matched to a gene: 9. This CDR3 is built from 15 residues. Germline-derived CDR1 and CDR2 are LGHNA and YNFKEQ. The CDR3 protein is CASSQPGTGKGEQYF. CDR3 coding DNA: TGTGCCAGCAGCCAGCCCGGGACAGGGAAGGGCGAGCAGTACTTC.

This clonotype turned up a few times. The chain joins TRBV10-3 to TRBJ1-1; 9 bases line up with TRBD1. Germline CDR1 is ENHRY and CDR2 is SYGVKD. The CDR3 is 15 residues long. Unmatched junction bases numbered 14, after V lost 9 bases and J lost 6 bases. The CDR3 sequence: CAITQGAVSLAEAFF. The CDR3 DNA is TGTGCCATTACACAGGGGGCAGTTTCTTTAGCTGAAGCTTTCTTT.

This clonotype turned up a few times. This sequence joins TRBV20-1 and TRBJ2-5; D is perhaps TRBD2 (6 bases). V gave up 1 base and J gave up 5 bases, with 11 bases separating them. The V gene's germline CDR1 is DFQATT and CDR2 SNEGSKA (reference sequence). The CDR3 runs 13 residues. DNA of the CDR3: TGCAGTGCTAGAGCGGCGGGGCAGGAGACCCAGTACTTC. This encodes CSARAAGQETQYF.

There are many counts of this clonotype. This chain links TRBV20-1 with TRBJ2-2; 8 bases fit TRBD1. Germline assignment: CDR1 DFQATT and CDR2 SNEGSKA (reference sequence). V lost 6 bases, J lost 0 bases, and 6 bases stayed unmatched. The CDR3 consists of 15 residues. In nucleotides, the CDR3 is TGCAGTGCCACAGGGGGGACACCGAACACCGGGGAGCTGTTTTTT. It specifies CSATGGTPNTGELFF.

This clonotype was seen repeatedly, ten times or more. CDR3 protein: CASSSAGTSGINEQFF. In DNA, the CDR3 is TGTGCCAGCAGCTCGGCCGGGACTAGCGGGATCAATGAGCAGTTCTTC. The chain is built from TRBV7-2 and TRBJ2-1, with TRBD2 identical over 13 bases. With V trimmed by 4 bases and J by 6 bases, 6 bases remained unmatched. The CDR3 loop spans 16 amino acids. Per the germline V gene, CDR1 is SGHTA and CDR2 is FQGNSA. The whole variable domain, remainder taken from reference TRBV7-2 and TRBJ2-1, is GAGVSQSPSNKVTEKGKDVELRCDPISGHTALYWYRQSLGQGLEFLIYFQGNSAPDKSGLPSDRFSAERTGGSVSTLTIQRTQQEDSAVYLCASSSAGTSGINEQFFGPGTRLTVL.

This clonotype showed up just a few times. This sequence joins TRBV7-9 and TRBJ1-1; 11 bases fit TRBD1. Unmatched junction bases numbered 6, after V lost 5 bases and J lost 4 bases. Germline CDR1 reads SEHNR; CDR2 reads FQNEAQ (reference sequence). The CDR3 is 15 residues long. The CDR3 nucleotides read TGTGCCAGCAGCGTCCGGGACAGGGGGAGCACTGAAGCTTTCTTT. Its translation: CASSVRDRGSTEAFF.

This rearrangement joins TRBV20-1 to TRBJ2-7; possibly TRBD2 for D (5 bases). V was pared by 1 base and J by 5 bases, with 12 bases between. This CDR3 is built from 13 residues. CDR1 DFQATT and CDR2 SNEGSKA come from the germline V gene (reference sequence). CDR3 coding DNA: TGCAGTGCTAGAGTAGGACTCCGGGACGAGCAGTACTTC. Amino acid sequence: CSARVGLRDEQYF.

V gene TRBV10-1 combines with J gene TRBJ2-6; tentatively, D is TRBD2 (5 bases). The length of the CDR3 is 15 residues. V was shortened by 3 bases and J by 0 bases, with 6 bases between the two germline ends. CDR1 is WNHNN and CDR2 is SYGVQD in the germline V gene (reference sequence). CDR3 bases: TGCGCCAGCAGTGAAGGAGGCTCTGGGGCCAACGTCCTGACTTTC. It specifies CASSEGGSGANVLTF.

This clonotype has at least ten counts. The gene calls are TRBV20-1 and TRBJ2-3, with 11 bases that match TRBD2. Looked up from germline, CDR1 is DFQATT and CDR2 is SNEGSKA (reference sequence). The CDR3 loop spans 16 amino acids. Germline trimming cut 3 bases from V and 0 bases from J; bases unmatched to any gene: 5. This CDR3 is CSARTSGAPSTDTQYF. CDR3 DNA sequence: TGCAGTGCTAGGACTAGCGGGGCGCCTAGCACAGATACGCAGTATTTT.

The rearrangement uses TRBV19 and TRBJ1-1, with TRBD1 as a possible D gene (6 bases). Per the germline V gene, CDR1 is LNHDA and CDR2 is SQIVND (reference sequence). This CDR3 has 15 residues. Trimming took 1 base from V and 10 from J, leaving 19 bases between them. The chain's CDR3 is CASSIGGRQVIRAFF. In DNA, the CDR3 is TGTGCCAGTAGTATAGGGGGGCGACAGGTTATTCGAGCTTTCTTT. Supplemented by reference TRBV19 and TRBJ1-1, the full variable domain reads DGGITQSPKYLFRKEGQNVTLSCEQNLNHDAMYWYRQDPGQGLRLIYYSQIVNDFQKGDIAEGYSVSREKKESFPLTVTSAQKNPTAFYLCASSIGGRQVIRAFFGQGTRLTVV.

The J gene is TRBJ2-2, the V gene TRBV2; D not resolved. Germline assignment: CDR1 SNHLY and CDR2 FYNNEI. This CDR3 spans 13 amino acids. V dropped 6 bases and J dropped 6 bases, with 11 bases sitting between them. The CDR3 spells CASSFDQPGELFF. CDR3 nucleotide sequence: TGTGCCAGCAGCTTTGATCAACCCGGGGAGCTGTTTTTT.

This clonotype showed up many times. The V and J genes are TRBV28 and TRBJ1-5; the D gene is possibly TRBD1 (6 bases). Germline values: CDR1 MDHEN, CDR2 SYDVKM. Trimming stripped 9 bases from V and 6 bases from J, with 12 bases between. The CDR3 length is 12 residues. CDR3 loop: CASGGGPQPQHF. The CDR3 coding sequence is TGTGCCAGTGGAGGGGGGCCTCAGCCCCAGCATTTT. Complete variable domain (other parts from reference TRBV28 and TRBJ1-5): DVKVTQSSRYLVKRTGEKVFLECVQDMDHENMFWYRQDPGLGLRLIYFSYDVKMKEKGDIPEGYSVSREKKERFSLILESASTNQTSMYLCASGGGPQPQHFGDGTRLSIL.

This clonotype occurred many times. The rearrangement joins TRBV5-1 to TRBJ2-5, with D tentatively TRBD2 (6 bases). Germline assignment: CDR1 SGHRS and CDR2 YFSETQ. V was trimmed by 4 bases and J by 3 bases, leaving 19 bases between them. The CDR3 consists of 16 residues. CDR3 coding DNA: TGCGCCAGCAGCGCCGGGTTGGCGGGGACGGAAGAGACCCAGTACTTC. It encodes CASSAGLAGTEETQYF.

The table lists this clonotype with a few counts. Mismatch with germline at one junction end may stem from a read error. The CDR3 protein is CVSSLNTGNTEAFF. The CDR3 region has the DNA TGTGTCAGCAGCTTAAATACAGGGAACACTGAAGCTTTCTTT. The chain combines TRBV11-1 with TRBJ1-1, with D possibly being TRBD1 (5 bases). In germline, CDR1 is SGHAT, CDR2 FQDESV (reference sequence). The CDR3 extends over 14 amino acids.

This clonotype was counted between two and nine times. The rearrangement uses TRBV5-6 and TRBJ1-5; the match to TRBD1 covers 10 bases. This CDR3 has 15 residues. Germline V CDR1 and CDR2: SGHDT, YYEEEE. With 2 bases clipped from V and 6 bases from J, the junction kept 5 bases outside the gene matches. CDR3 bases: TGTGCCAGCAGCTTCGGCGGGACAGGGGCTCAGCCCCAGCATTTT. Translated: CASSFGGTGAQPQHF.

The chain couples TRBV18 to TRBJ2-7, with D maybe TRBD2 (5 bases). CDR1 is KGHSH and CDR2 is LQKENI in the germline V gene. The V end was cut by 0 bases, the J end by 1 base, with 10 bases between. This CDR3 comprises 15 residues. The CDR3 DNA follows: TGTGCCAGCTCACCACCCCTAGCTTCTTCCTACGAGCAGTACTTC. Protein product: CASSPPLASSYEQYF. The whole variable domain, filled in from reference TRBV18 and TRBJ2-7, reads NAGVMQNPRHLVRRRGQEARLRCSPMKGHSHVYWYRQLPEEGLKFMVYLQKENIIDESGMPKERFSAEFPKEGPSILRIQQVVRGDSAAYFCASSPPLASSYEQYFGPGTRLTVT.

The chain is built from TRBV5-6 and TRBJ2-7; 10 bases are shared with TRBD2. Looked up from germline, CDR1 is SGHDT and CDR2 is YYEEEE. The CDR3 consists of 16 residues. Trimming removed 3 bases from V and 2 bases from J; junction bases left unmatched: 8. CDR3 coding DNA: TGTGCCAGCAGCTCTAGCGGGAGCGTTCGCCCCTACGAGCAGTACTTC. This codes for CASSSSGSVRPYEQYF.

V and J are TRBV7-9 and TRBJ2-1; the D gene is possibly TRBD2 (5 bases). V was trimmed by 2 bases and J by 3 bases, leaving 11 bases between them. The CDR3 has 15 amino acids. In germline, CDR1 is SEHNR, CDR2 FQNEAQ (reference sequence). The CDR3 nucleotides are TGTGCCAGCAGCTTATTCGAGCGGAGCTACAATGAGCAGTTCTTC. Its protein is CASSLFERSYNEQFF.

The V gene is TRBV20-1, the J gene TRBJ2-7; possibly TRBD1 for D (5 bases). Between the trimmed V and J ends, which lost 3 bases and 4 bases, there was a span of 10 bases. CDR3 length equals 12 residues. The V gene's germline CDR1 is DFQATT and CDR2 SNEGSKA (reference sequence). The CDR3 DNA reads TGCAGTGCTAGGACCGACAGTTACGAGCAGTACTTC. Its protein product is CSARTDSYEQYF.

The genes are TRBV25-1 and TRBJ1-6, with TRBD1 matching 9 bases. The V and J ends lost 7 bases and 4 bases, in that order; junction bases with no gene match: 5. From germline, CDR1 is MGHDK and CDR2 SYGVNS. The CDR3 runs 15 residues. In DNA, the CDR3 is TGTGCCAGCAATCCCGGGACAGGGTATAATTCACCCCTCCACTTT. Protein product: CASNPGTGYNSPLHF.

The V call is TRBV20-1, the J call TRBJ2-3, with TRBD2 identical over 11 bases. With 4 bases clipped from V and 2 bases from J, the junction kept 8 bases outside the gene matches. CDR1 is DFQATT, CDR2 SNEGSKA, per germline (reference sequence). The CDR3 spans 16 residues. CDR3 coding DNA: TGCAGTGCTAATGGGGGGACTAGCGGATCCACAGATACGCAGTATTTT. Protein product: CSANGGTSGSTDTQYF.

Only a few counts were recorded for this clonotype. The chain links TRBV7-3 to TRBJ1-2; 8 bases match TRBD1. Germline V lookup: CDR1 SGHTA, CDR2 FQGTGA. V trimming: 1 base; J trimming: 4 bases; junction bases outside the gene matches: 11. The CDR3 runs 17 residues. The CDR3 DNA reads as TGTGCCAGCAGCTTAATATTGGTGGCAGGGGGCCTCTATGGCTACACCTTC. It codes for CASSLILVAGGLYGYTF.

This clonotype was counted many times. This rearrangement joins TRBV27 to TRBJ2-2, with unresolved D. CDR1 MNHEY and CDR2 SMNVEV come from the germline V gene (reference sequence). CDR3 length: 15 residues. Trimming shortened V by 2 bases and J by 4 bases, and 11 bases separated the two germline ends. The DNA of the CDR3 is TGTGCCAGCAGTTTAAAGTACGTTATCACCGGGGAGCTGTTTTTT. Translated, it gives CASSLKYVITGELFF.

This clonotype was detected ten times or more. V is TRBV3-1 and J is TRBJ2-5; D gene uncertain. Germline V gene lookup returns CDR1 LGHDT and CDR2 YNNKEL (reference sequence). CDR3 length equals 15 residues. Trimming removed 0 bases from V and 1 base from J, with 9 bases in between. This chain's CDR3 is CASSQDRGTQETQYF. The DNA of the CDR3 is TGTGCCAGCAGCCAAGATCGTGGCACCCAAGAGACCCAGTACTTC.

This clonotype was detected ten times or more. This chain links TRBV18 with TRBJ2-1; 7 nucleotides line up with TRBD1. V dropped 0 bases and J dropped 4; count of bases not matched to a gene: 9. The germline V gene has CDR1 KGHSH and CDR2 LQKENI. This CDR3 contains 17 residues. CDR3 region: CASSPPRGVQGYNEQFF. CDR3 nucleotide sequence: TGTGCCAGCTCACCACCTCGTGGAGTACAGGGGTACAATGAGCAGTTCTTC.

The chain links TRBV13 to TRBJ2-5; 8 bases line up with TRBD2. This CDR3 contains 14 residues. V shed 5 bases, J shed 5 bases, and the junction held 7 bases outside the gene matches. Germline V gene lookup returns CDR1 PRHDT and CDR2 FYEKMQ (reference sequence). The CDR3 is CASSKFGGGETQYF. In nucleotides, the CDR3 is TGTGCCAGCAGCAAATTTGGCGGGGGGGAGACCCAGTACTTC.

This clonotype was seen a few times. The germline gene is not matched at one end of the junction; a read error may be the cause. V is TRBV7-2 and J is TRBJ2-5, with D unclear. This CDR3 is 14 amino acids long. Germline CDR1 and CDR2: SGHTA and FQGNSA. The CDR3 nucleotides are TGTGCCAGCAGCTTAGTAACCCCGCAAGGGACCCAGTACTTC. Protein sequence: CASSLVTPQGTQYF. Based on the CDR3 plus reference TRBV7-2 and TRBJ2-5, the full variable domain is GAGVSQSPSNKVTEKGKDVELRCDPISGHTALYWYRQSLGQGLEFLIYFQGNSAPDKSGLPSDRFSAERTGGSVSTLTIQRTQQEDSAVYLCASSLVTPQGTQYFGPGTRLLVL.

This clonotype was recorded many times. V usage is TRBV11-2 and J usage is TRBJ2-2; possibly TRBD1 for D (6 bases). CDR1 and CDR2 (germline): SGHAT, FQNNGV. The length of the CDR3 is 15 residues. V was shortened by 5 bases and J by 2 bases, with 12 bases between the two germline ends. CDR3 in amino acids: CASSPLTGNTGELFF. The CDR3 coding sequence is TGTGCCAGCAGCCCCTTGACAGGCAACACCGGGGAGCTGTTTTTT.

The V call is TRBV2, the J call TRBJ2-5, with TRBD1 as a possible D gene (6 bases). The germline V gene has CDR1 SNHLY and CDR2 FYNNEI. The V and J ends lost 7 bases and 2 bases respectively, with 20 bases between them. The CDR3 runs to 16 residues. This chain's CDR3 is CASTLQRGKGQETQYF. The CDR3 bases are TGTGCCAGCACTCTTCAAAGGGGGAAAGGTCAAGAGACCCAGTACTTC.